This entry concerns a single T cell receptor (beta chain). The antigen is not known. CDR3 length equals 15 residues. The germline CDR1 and CDR2 sequences are SNHLY and FYNNEI. J lost 6 bases, V lost 10 bases, and 11 bases had no gene match. Both TRBC1 and TRBC2 were covered by a beta constant-region primer of two equimolar oligonucleotides. Using its own MiXCR run on the UMI-ligation and nested PCR reads, TCRdb lists one record per CDR3 protein. Of 140,000 to 150,000 distinct CDR3 sequences listed, about 15% are singletons. The source of the sample is a study of naive and memory T cell subsets. Study outcomes and limitations: In naive cells, over 95% of TCR sequences were seen only once.

CMV status came from CD4+ IFNgamma after overnight CMV lysate stimulation. The sequence came from a human donor in good health. V gene TRBV2 combines with J gene TRBJ2-3; TRBD1 aligns across 12 bases. Input material: naive CD4+ T cells from blood. The CDR3 here is CAIDPGTGGPDTQYF. DNA of the CDR3: TGTGCCATCGACCCAGGGACAGGGGGCCCGGATACGCAGTATTTT.